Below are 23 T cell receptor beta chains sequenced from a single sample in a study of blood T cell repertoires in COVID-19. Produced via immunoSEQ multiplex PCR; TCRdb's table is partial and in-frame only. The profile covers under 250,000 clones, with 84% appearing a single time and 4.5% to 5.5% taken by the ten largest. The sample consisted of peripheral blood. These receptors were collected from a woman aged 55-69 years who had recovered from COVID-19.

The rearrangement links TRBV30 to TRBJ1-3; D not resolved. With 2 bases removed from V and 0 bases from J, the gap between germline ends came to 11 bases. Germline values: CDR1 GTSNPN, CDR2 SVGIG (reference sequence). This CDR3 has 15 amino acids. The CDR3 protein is CAWSFGVLSGNTIYF. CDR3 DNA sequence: TGTGCCTGGAGTTTCGGGGTGCTCTCTGGAAACACCATATATTTT. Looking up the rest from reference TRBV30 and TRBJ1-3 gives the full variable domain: SQTIHQWPATLVQPVGSPLSLECTVEGTSNPNLYWYRQAAGRGLQLLFYSVGIGQISSEVPQNLSASRPQDRQFILSSKKLLLSDSGFYLCAWSFGVLSGNTIYFGEGSWLTVV.

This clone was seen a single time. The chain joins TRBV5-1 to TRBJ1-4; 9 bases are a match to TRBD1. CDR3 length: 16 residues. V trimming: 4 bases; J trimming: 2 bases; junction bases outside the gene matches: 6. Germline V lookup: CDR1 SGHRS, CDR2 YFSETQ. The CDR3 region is CASSITGGMTNEKLFF. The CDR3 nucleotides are TGCGCCAGCAGCATCACAGGGGGCATGACTAATGAAAAACTGTTTTTT.

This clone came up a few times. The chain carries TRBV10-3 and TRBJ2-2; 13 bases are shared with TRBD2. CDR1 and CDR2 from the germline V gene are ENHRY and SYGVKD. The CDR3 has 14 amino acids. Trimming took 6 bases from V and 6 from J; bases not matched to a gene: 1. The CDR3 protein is CAISGTSGAGELFF. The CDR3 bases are TGTGCCATCAGCGGGACTAGCGGGGCCGGGGAGCTGTTTTTT.

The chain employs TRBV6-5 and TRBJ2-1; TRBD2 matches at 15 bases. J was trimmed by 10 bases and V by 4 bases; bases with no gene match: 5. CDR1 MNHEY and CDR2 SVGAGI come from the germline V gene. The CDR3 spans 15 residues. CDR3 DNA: TGTGCCAGCAGTTGGACTAGCGGGGGGGCCATCGAGCAGTTCTTC. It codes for CASSWTSGGAIEQFF.

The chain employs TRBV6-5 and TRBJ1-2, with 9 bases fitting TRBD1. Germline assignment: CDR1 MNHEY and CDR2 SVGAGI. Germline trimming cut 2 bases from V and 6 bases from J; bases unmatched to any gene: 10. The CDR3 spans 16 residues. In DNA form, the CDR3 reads TGTGCCAGCAGTTACACACATGGGACAGGGAGCGATGGCTACACCTTC. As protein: CASSYTHGTGSDGYTF.

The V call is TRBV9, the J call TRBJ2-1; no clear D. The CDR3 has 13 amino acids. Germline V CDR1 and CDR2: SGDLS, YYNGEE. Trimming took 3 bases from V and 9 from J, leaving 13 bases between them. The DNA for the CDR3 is TGTGCCAGCAGCGCTTTGATCGGCGGTGAGCAGTTCTTC. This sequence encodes CASSALIGGEQFF. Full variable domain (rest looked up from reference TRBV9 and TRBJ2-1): DSGVTQTPKHLITATGQRVTLRCSPRSGDLSVYWYQQSLDQGLQFLIQYYNGEERAKGNILERFSAQQFPDLHSELNLSSLELGDSALYFCASSALIGGEQFFGPGTRLTVL.

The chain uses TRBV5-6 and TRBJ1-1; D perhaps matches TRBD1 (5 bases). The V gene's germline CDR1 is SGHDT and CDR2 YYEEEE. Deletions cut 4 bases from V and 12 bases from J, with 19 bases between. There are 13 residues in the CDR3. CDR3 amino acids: CASSLKNQGGPFF. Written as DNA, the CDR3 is TGTGCCAGCAGCCTAAAAAATCAGGGAGGTCCTTTCTTT.

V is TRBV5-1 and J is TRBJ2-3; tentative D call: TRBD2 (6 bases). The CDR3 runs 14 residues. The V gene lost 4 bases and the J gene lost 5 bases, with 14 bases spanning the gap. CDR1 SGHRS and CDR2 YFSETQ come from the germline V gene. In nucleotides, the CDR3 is TGCGCCAGCAGCCCGGGGGATCAGGGAGATACGCAGTATTTT. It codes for CASSPGDQGDTQYF.

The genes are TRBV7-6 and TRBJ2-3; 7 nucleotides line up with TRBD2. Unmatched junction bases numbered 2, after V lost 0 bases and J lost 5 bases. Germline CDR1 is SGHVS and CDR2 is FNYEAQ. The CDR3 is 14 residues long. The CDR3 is CASSLAGGVDTQYF. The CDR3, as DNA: TGTGCCAGCAGCTTAGCTGGGGGGGTAGATACGCAGTATTTT.

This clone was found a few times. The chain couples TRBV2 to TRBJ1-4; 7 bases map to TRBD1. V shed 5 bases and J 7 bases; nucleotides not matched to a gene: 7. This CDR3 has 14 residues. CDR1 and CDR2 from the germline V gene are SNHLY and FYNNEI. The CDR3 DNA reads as TGTGCCAGCAGTAAGGGGGCGGCTGGTGAAAAACTGTTTTTT. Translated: CASSKGAAGEKLFF.

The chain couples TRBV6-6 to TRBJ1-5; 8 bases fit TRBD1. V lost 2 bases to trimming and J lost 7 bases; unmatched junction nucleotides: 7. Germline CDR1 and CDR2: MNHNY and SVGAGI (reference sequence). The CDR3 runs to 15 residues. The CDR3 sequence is CASSYVQGAGQPQHF. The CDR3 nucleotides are TGTGCCAGCAGTTACGTCCAGGGGGCAGGACAGCCCCAGCATTTT.

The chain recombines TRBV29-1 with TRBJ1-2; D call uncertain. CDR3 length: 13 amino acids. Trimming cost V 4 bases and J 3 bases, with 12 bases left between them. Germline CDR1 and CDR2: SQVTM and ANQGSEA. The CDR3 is CSVGSGPHYGYTF. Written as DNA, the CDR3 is TGCAGCGTTGGCTCTGGCCCCCACTATGGCTACACCTTC.

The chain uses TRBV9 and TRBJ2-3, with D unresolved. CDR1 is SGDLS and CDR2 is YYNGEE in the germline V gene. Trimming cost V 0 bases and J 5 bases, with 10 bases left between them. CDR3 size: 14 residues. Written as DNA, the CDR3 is TGTGCCAGCAGCGTAGTATCCGGTTTAGATACGCAGTATTTT. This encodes CASSVVSGLDTQYF.

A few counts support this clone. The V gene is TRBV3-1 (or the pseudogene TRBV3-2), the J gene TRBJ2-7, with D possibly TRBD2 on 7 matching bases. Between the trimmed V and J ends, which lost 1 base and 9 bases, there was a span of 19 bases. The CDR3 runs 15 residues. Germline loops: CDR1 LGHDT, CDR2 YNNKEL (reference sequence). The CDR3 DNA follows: TGTGCCAGCAGCCAAGCGGGAGGCAGGGGCGGGGTGCAGTACTTC. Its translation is CASSQAGGRGGVQYF.

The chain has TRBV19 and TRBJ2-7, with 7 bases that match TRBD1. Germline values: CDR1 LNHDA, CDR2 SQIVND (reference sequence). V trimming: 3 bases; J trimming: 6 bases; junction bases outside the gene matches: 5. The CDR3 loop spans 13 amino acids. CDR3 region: CASSITGAGEQYF. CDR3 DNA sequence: TGTGCCAGTAGTATCACAGGGGCGGGCGAGCAGTACTTC. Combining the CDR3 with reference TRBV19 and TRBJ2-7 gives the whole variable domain DGGITQSPKYLFRKEGQNVTLSCEQNLNHDAMYWYRQDPGQGLRLIYYSQIVNDFQKGDIAEGYSVSREKKESFPLTVTSAQKNPTAFYLCASSITGAGEQYFGPGTRLTVT.

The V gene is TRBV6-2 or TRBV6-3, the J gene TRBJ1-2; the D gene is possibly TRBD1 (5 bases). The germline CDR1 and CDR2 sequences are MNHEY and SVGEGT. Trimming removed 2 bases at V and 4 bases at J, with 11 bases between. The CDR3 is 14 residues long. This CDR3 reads CASSYGRRGYGYTF. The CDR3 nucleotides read TGTGCCAGCAGTTACGGCAGGAGGGGCTATGGCTACACCTTC.

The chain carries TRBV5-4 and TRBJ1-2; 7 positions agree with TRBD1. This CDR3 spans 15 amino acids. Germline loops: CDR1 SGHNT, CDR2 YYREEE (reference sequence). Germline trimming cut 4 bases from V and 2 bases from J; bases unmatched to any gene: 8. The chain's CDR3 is CASSVGDSLNYGYTF. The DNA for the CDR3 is TGTGCCAGCAGCGTGGGGGACAGCCTGAACTATGGCTACACCTTC. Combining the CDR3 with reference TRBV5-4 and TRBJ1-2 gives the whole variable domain ETGVTQSPTHLIKTRGQQVTLRCSSQSGHNTVSWYQQALGQGPQFIFQYYREEENGRGNFPPRFSGLQFPNYSSELNVNALELDDSALYLCASSVGDSLNYGYTFGSGTRLTVV.

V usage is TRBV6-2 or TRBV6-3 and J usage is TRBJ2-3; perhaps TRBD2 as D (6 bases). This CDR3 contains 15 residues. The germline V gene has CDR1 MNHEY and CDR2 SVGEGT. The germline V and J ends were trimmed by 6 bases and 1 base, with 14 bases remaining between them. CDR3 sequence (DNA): TGTGCCAGCAGCGGCCATGGAGGGGGCACAGATACGCAGTATTTT. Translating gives CASSGHGGGTDTQYF.

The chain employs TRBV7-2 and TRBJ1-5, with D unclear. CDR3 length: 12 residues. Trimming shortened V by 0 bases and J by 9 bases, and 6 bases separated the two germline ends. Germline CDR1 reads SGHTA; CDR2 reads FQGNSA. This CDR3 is CASSLARGPQHF. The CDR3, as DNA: TGTGCCAGCAGCTTAGCGCGGGGGCCCCAGCATTTT. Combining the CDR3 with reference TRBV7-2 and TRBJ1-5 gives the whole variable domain GAGVSQSPSNKVTEKGKDVELRCDPISGHTALYWYRQSLGQGLEFLIYFQGNSAPDKSGLPSDRFSAERTGGSVSTLTIQRTQQEDSAVYLCASSLARGPQHFGDGTRLSIL.

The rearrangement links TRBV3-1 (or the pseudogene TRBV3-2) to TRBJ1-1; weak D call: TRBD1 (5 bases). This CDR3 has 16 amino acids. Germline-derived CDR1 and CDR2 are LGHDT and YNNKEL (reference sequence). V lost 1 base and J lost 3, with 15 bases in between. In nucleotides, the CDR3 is TGTGCCAGCAGCCAAGCGCAGGGAGGGGTCGACACTGAAGCTTTCTTT. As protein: CASSQAQGGVDTEAFF.

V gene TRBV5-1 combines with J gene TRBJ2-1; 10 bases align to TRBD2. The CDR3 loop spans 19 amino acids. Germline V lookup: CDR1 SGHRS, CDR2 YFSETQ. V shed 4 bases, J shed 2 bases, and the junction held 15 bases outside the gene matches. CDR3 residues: CASSRYSPTSGAAYNEQFF. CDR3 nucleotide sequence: TGCGCCAGCAGCCGGTACTCCCCTACTAGCGGGGCAGCCTACAATGAGCAGTTCTTC.

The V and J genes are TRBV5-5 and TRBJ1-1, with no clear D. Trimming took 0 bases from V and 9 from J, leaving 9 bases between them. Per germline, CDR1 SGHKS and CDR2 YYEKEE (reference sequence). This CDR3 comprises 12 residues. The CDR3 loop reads CASSLVGAQAFF. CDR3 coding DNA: TGTGCCAGCAGCTTGGTCGGAGCCCAAGCTTTCTTT.

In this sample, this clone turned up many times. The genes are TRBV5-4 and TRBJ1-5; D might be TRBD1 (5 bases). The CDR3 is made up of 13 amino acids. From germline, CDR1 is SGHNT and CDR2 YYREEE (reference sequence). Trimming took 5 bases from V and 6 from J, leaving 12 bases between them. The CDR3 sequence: CASSPGGGQPQHF. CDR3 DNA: TGTGCCAGCAGTCCGGGGGGGGGTCAGCCCCAGCATTTT.